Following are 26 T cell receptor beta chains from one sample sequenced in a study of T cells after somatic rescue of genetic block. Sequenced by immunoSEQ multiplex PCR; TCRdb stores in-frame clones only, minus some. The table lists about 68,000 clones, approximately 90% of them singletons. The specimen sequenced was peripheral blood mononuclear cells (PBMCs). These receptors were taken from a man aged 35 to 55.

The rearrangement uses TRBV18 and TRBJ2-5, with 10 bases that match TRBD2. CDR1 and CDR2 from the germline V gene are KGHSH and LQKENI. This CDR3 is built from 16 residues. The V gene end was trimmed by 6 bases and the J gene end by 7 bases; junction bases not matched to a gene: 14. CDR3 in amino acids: CASSPPGLATPGTQYF. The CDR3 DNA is TGTGCCAGCTCGCCTCCGGGACTAGCGACACCCGGGACCCAGTACTTC.

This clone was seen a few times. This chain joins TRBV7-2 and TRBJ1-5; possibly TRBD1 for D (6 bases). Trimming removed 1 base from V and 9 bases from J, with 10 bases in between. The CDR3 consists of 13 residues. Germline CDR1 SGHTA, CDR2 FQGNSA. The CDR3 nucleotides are TGTGCCAGCAGCTTAGGGACAGAGCCGCCCCAGCATTTT. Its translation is CASSLGTEPPQHF.

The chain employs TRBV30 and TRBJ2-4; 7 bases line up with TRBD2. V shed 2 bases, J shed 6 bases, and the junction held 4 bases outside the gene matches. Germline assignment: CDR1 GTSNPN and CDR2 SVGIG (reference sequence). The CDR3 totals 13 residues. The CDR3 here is CAWSWREGNIQYF. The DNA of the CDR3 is TGTGCCTGGAGTTGGAGGGAGGGAAACATTCAGTACTTC.

CDR3 residues: CASKGYGTSGPYEQYF. In DNA form, the CDR3 reads TGTGCCAGCAAAGGTTATGGGACTAGCGGGCCCTACGAGCAGTACTTC. V is TRBV7-9 and J is TRBJ2-7, with 12 bases fitting TRBD2. CDR3 length equals 16 residues. J lost 2 bases, V lost 7 bases, and 9 bases had no gene match. CDR1 SEHNR and CDR2 FQNEAQ come from the germline V gene (reference sequence).

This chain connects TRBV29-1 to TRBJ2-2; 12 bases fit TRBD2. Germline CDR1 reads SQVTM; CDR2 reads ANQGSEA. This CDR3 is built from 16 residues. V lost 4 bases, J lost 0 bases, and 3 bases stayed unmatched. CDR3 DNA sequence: TGCAGCGTTGGTGGACTAGCGGGATCGAACACCGGGGAGCTGTTTTTT. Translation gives CSVGGLAGSNTGELFF.

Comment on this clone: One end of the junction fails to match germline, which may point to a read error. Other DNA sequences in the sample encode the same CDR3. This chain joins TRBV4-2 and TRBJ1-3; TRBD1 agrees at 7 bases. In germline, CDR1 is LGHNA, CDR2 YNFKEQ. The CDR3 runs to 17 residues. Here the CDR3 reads CASSQAGRGSSGNTIYF. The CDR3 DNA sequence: TGTGCCAGCAGTCAAGCGGGCAGGGGGTCATCTGGAAACACCATATATTTT.

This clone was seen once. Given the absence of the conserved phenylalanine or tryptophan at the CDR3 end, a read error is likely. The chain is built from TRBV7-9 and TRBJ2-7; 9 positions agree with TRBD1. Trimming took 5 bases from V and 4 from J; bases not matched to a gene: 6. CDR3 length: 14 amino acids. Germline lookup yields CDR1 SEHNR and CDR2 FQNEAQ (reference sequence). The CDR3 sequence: CASSPRDREYEQYL. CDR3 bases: TGTGCCAGCAGCCCCCGGGACAGGGAATACGAGCAGTACCTC.

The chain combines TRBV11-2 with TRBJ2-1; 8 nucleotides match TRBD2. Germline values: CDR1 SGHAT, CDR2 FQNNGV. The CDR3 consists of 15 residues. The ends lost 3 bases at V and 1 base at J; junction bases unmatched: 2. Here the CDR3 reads CASSLGLVSYNEQFF. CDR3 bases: TGTGCCAGCAGCTTGGGACTAGTGTCCTACAATGAGCAGTTCTTC.

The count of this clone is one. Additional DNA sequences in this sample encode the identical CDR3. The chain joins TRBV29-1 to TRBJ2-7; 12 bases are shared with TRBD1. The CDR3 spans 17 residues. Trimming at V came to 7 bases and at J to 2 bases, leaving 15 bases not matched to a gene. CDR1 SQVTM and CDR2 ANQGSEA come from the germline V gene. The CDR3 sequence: CSGRSGQGAGGTYEQYF. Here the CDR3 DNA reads TGCAGCGGCCGATCGGGACAGGGGGCGGGTGGGACCTACGAGCAGTACTTC.

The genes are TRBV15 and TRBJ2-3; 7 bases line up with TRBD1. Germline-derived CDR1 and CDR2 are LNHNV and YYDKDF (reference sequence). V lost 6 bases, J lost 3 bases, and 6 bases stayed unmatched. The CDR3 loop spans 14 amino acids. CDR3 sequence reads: CATRATGWTDTQYF. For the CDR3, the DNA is TGTGCCACCAGGGCGACAGGGTGGACAGATACGCAGTATTTT.

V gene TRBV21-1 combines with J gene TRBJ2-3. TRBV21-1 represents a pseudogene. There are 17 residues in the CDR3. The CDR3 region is CASSTRPKGTSTDTQYF. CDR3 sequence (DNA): TGTGCCAGCAGCACTCGCCCGAAGGGAACTAGCACAGATACGCAGTATTTT.

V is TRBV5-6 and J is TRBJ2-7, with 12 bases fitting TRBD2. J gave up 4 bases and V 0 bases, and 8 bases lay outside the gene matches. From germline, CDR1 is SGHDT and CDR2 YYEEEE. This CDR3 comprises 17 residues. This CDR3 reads CASSLALAGGPSYEQYF. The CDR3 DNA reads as TGTGCCAGCAGCTTGGCCCTAGCGGGAGGGCCAAGTTACGAGCAGTACTTC.

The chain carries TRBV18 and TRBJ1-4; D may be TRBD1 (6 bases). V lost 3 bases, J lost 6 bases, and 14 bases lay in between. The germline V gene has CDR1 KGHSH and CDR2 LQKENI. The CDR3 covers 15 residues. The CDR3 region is CASSPLQGKDEKLFF. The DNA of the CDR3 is TGTGCCAGCTCACCCCTACAGGGAAAGGATGAAAAACTGTTTTTT.

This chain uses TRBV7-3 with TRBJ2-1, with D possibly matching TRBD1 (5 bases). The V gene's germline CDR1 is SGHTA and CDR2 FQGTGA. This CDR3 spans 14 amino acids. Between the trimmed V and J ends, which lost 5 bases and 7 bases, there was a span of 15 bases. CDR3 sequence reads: CASSNSRDWNEQFF. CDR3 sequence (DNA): TGTGCCAGCAGCAATTCCAGGGATTGGAATGAGCAGTTCTTC.

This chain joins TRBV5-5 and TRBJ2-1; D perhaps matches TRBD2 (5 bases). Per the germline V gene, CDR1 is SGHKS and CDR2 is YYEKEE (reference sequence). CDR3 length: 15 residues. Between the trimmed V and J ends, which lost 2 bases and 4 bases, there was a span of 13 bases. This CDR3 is CASSFRPSRYNEQFF. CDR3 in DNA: TGTGCCAGCAGCTTTAGGCCTAGCAGATACAATGAGCAGTTCTTC.

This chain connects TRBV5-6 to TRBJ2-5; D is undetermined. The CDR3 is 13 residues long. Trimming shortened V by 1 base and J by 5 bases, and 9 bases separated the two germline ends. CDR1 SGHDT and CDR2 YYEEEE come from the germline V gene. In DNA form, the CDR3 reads TGTGCCAGCAGCTTGAACGCGTGGGAGACCCAGTACTTC. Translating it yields CASSLNAWETQYF.

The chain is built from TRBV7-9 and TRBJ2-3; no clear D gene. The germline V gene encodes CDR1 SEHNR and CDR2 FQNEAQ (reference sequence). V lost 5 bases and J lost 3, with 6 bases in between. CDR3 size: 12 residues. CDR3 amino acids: CASSLITDTQYF. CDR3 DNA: TGTGCCAGCAGCCTGATAACAGATACGCAGTATTTT.

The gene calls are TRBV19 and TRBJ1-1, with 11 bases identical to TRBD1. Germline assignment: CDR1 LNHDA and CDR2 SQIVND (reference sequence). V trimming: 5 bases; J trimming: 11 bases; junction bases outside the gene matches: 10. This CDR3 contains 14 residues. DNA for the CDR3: TGTGCCAGTAGTCTACAAATGGACAGGGGGCATGCTTTCTTT. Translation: CASSLQMDRGHAFF.

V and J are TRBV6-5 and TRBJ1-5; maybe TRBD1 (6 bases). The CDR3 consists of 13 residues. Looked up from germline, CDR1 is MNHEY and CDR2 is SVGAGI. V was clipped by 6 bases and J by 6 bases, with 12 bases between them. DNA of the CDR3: TGTGCCAGCAGGGCCACAGGGATTCAGCCCCAGCATTTT. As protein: CASRATGIQPQHF.

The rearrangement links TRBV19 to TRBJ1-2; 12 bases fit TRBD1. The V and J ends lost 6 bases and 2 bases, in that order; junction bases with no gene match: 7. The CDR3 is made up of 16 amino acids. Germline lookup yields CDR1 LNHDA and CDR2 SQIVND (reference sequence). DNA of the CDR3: TGTGCCAGTAGGGTGGGACAGGGGGCCACCAACTATGGCTACACCTTC. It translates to CASRVGQGATNYGYTF.

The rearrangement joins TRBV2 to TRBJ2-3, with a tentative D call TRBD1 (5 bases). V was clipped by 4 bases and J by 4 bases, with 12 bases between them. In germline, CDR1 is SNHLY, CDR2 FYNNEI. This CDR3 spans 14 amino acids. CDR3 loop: CASSGPDRADTQYF. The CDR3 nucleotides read TGTGCCAGCAGTGGGCCCGACAGAGCAGATACGCAGTATTTT.

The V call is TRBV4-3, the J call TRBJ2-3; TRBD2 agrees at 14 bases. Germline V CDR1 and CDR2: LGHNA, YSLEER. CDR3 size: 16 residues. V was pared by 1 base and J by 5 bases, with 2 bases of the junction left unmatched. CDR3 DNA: TGCGCCAGCAGCCAAGCCGGACTAGCGGGAGGAGATACGCAGTATTTT. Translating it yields CASSQAGLAGGDTQYF.

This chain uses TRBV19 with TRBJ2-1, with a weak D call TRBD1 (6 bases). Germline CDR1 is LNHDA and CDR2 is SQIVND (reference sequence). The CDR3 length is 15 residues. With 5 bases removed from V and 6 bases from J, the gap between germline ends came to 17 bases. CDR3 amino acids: CASSVDRRGGNEQFF. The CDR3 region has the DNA TGTGCCAGTAGTGTCGACAGGCGAGGCGGCAATGAGCAGTTCTTC.

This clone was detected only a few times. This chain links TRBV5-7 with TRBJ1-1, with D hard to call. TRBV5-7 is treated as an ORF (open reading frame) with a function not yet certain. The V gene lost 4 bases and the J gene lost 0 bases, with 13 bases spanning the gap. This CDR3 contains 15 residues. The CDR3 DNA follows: TGTGCCAGCAGCCACTTCGGGCAGCTGAACACTGAAGCTTTCTTT. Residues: CASSHFGQLNTEAFF.

The CDR3 protein is CASSLKGRPYEQYF. The CDR3, as DNA: TGTGCCAGCAGCTTAAAGGGGCGCCCCTACGAGCAGTACTTC. The chain couples TRBV13 to TRBJ2-7; weak D call: TRBD1 (5 bases). V lost 2 bases to trimming and J lost 2 bases, with 10 bases between them. Germline V gene sequence: CDR1 PRHDT, CDR2 FYEKMQ (reference sequence). The CDR3 contains 14 residues. Supplemented by reference TRBV13 and TRBJ2-7, the full variable domain reads AAGVIQSPRHLIKEKRETATLKCYPIPRHDTVYWYQQGPGQDPQFLISFYEKMQSDKGSIPDRFSAQQFSDYHSELNMSSLELGDSALYFCASSLKGRPYEQYFGPGTRLTVT.

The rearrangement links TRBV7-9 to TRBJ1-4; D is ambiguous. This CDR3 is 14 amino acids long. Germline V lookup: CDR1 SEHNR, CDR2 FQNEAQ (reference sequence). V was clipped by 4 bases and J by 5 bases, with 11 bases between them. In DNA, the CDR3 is TGTGCCAGCAGCTCCACAGCATTCAATGAAAAACTGTTTTTT. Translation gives CASSSTAFNEKLFF.